Listed below are T cell receptor beta chains from one sample, sequenced in a study of cytomegalovirus exposure and HLA in healthy donors. The assay was immunoSEQ multiplex PCR, and TCRdb's table has in-frame clones only and misses some. The sample lists more than 85,000 clones, approximately 80% occurring once. The sample consisted of PBMCs. All receptors derive from a young man in good health and CMV-seropositive. Both conserved end residues are part of each CDR3. Each record gives: D gene, CDR3 length, J gene, clone size, V gene, CDR3 protein, CDR3 DNA. The D gene is left open where the match is weak. The size of a clone is reported for some rows only, either as once, few or many, or as a class for expanded clones.

D: NA; length: 12; J: TRBJ2-7; size: once; V: TRBV2; CDR3: CASRAPWYEQYF; DNA: TGTGCCAGCCGAGCCCCGTGGTACGAGCAGTACTTC
D: TRBD1; length: 17; J: TRBJ2-7; size: NA; V: TRBV4-2; CDR3: CASSQDRRGTAPDEQYF; DNA: TGTGCCAGCAGCCAAGATAGAAGAGGGACAGCGCCTGACGAGCAGTACTTC
D: TRBD1; length: 17; J: TRBJ1-4; size: NA; V: TRBV7-9; CDR3: CASSPRTGSTANEKLFF; DNA: TGTGCCAGCAGCCCGCGGACAGGTTCGACGGCTAATGAAAAACTGTTTTTT
D: NA; length: 12; J: TRBJ1-1; size: few; V: TRBV4-2; CDR3: CASGQINTEAFF; DNA: TGTGCCAGCGGGCAGATTAACACTGAAGCTTTCTTT
D: NA; length: 12; J: TRBJ2-7; size: NA; V: TRBV7-3; CDR3: CASSLTLREQYF; DNA: TGTGCCAGCAGCTTAACCCTCCGCGAGCAGTACTTC
D: NA; length: 15; J: TRBJ2-7; size: NA; V: TRBV9; CDR3: CASSPRVRGAREQYF; DNA: TGTGCCAGCAGCCCCCGAGTACGGGGGGCTCGAGAGCAGTACTTC
D: NA; length: 15; J: TRBJ2-1; size: NA; V: TRBV9; CDR3: CASSVQGNTYNEQFF; DNA: TGTGCCAGCAGCGTCCAGGGGAACACCTACAATGAGCAGTTCTTC
D: NA; length: 13; J: TRBJ2-5; size: NA; V: TRBV21-1; CDR3: CASKLDRDETQYF; DNA: TGTGCCAGCAAGTTAGACAGGGACGAGACCCAGTACTTC
D: TRBD2; length: 15; J: TRBJ2-7; size: once; V: TRBV9; CDR3: CASSQTSGVNYEQYF; DNA: TGTGCCAGCAGCCAGACTAGCGGGGTTAACTACGAGCAGTACTTC
D: NA; length: 18; J: TRBJ1-5; size: NA; V: TRBV21-1; CDR3: CASTRDSTSSWSNQPQHF; DNA: TGTGCCAGCACCCGGGACAGTACCTCTAGTTGGAGCAATCAGCCCCAGCATTTT
D: NA; length: 15; J: TRBJ2-6; size: NA; V: TRBV6-1; CDR3: CASTLGGVGANVLTF; DNA: TGTGCCAGCACCTTAGGAGGGGTCGGGGCCAACGTCCTGACTTTC
D: NA; length: 13; J: TRBJ2-7; size: NA; V: TRBV19; CDR3: CASSMTGHNEQYF; DNA: TGTGCCAGTAGTATGACGGGACACAACGAGCAGTACTTC
D: NA; length: 15; J: TRBJ1-6; size: NA; V: TRBV27; CDR3: CASSLFGGAHSPLHF; DNA: TGTGCCAGCAGTTTATTTGGGGGGGCGCACTCACCCCTCCACTTT
D: TRBD1; length: 16; J: TRBJ2-3; size: few; V: TRBV5-6; CDR3: CASRRADRGVGDTQYF; DNA: TGTGCCAGCAGGCGGGCGGACAGGGGGGTTGGAGATACGCAGTATTTT
D: TRBD1; length: 15; J: TRBJ2-2; size: NA; V: TRBV7-6; CDR3: CASSQPTGGTGELFF; DNA: TGTGCCAGCAGCCAACCAACAGGGGGGACCGGGGAGCTGTTTTTT
D: NA; length: 15; J: TRBJ2-2; size: NA; V: TRBV10-1; CDR3: CASSDSQGNTGELFF; DNA: TGCGCCAGCAGTGATAGTCAGGGGAACACCGGGGAGCTGTTTTTT
D: TRBD2; length: 16; J: TRBJ2-6; size: NA; V: TRBV19; CDR3: CASIPGRDSGANVLTF; DNA: TGTGCCAGTATCCCCGGGAGGGATTCTGGGGCCAACGTCCTGACTTTC
D: NA; length: 15; J: TRBJ2-5; size: NA; V: TRBV11-1; CDR3: CASSTLYGTRGTQYF; DNA: TGTGCCAGCAGCACCCTCTACGGTACCCGGGGGACCCAGTACTTC
D: NA; length: 13; J: TRBJ1-3; size: NA; V: TRBV6-1; CDR3: CASNRDSGNTIYF; DNA: TGTGCCAGTAACCGGGACTCCGGAAACACCATATATTTT
D: NA; length: 15; J: TRBJ2-7; size: NA; V: TRBV4-1; CDR3: CASSQDPTGLYEQYF; DNA: TGCGCCAGCAGCCAAGACCCCACCGGTCTATACGAGCAGTACTTC
D: TRBD1; length: 11; J: TRBJ2-7; size: NA; V: TRBV25-1; CDR3: CASTRGYEQYF; DNA: TGTGCCAGCACCAGGGGGTACGAGCAGTACTTC
D: NA; length: 12; J: TRBJ1-2; size: NA; V: TRBV4-1; CDR3: CASSQADSGYTF; DNA: TGCGCCAGCAGCCAAGCCGACAGCGGCTACACCTTC
D: NA; length: 14; J: TRBJ2-2; size: NA; V: TRBV15; CDR3: CATSRDLGAGELFF; DNA: TGTGCCACCAGCAGAGATCTAGGGGCCGGGGAGCTGTTTTTT
D: NA; length: 15; J: TRBJ1-1; size: NA; V: TRBV25-1; CDR3: CASESVSKADTEAFF; DNA: TGTGCCAGCGAGAGCGTTTCTAAGGCGGACACTGAAGCTTTCTTT
D: NA; length: 12; J: TRBJ2-7; size: NA; V: TRBV7-9; CDR3: CASRDSRYEQYF; DNA: TGTGCCAGCCGGGACTCGCGATACGAGCAGTACTTC
D: TRBD1; length: 15; J: TRBJ2-5; size: few; V: TRBV6-6; CDR3: CASRRTGGGDETQYF; DNA: TGTGCCAGCAGAAGGACAGGGGGTGGGGATGAGACCCAGTACTTC
D: TRBD1; length: 18; J: TRBJ1-1; size: NA; V: TRBV4-3; CDR3: CASSQGRGTARYAGEAFF; DNA: TGCGCCAGCAGCCAAGGCAGAGGGACAGCACGATATGCGGGTGAAGCTTTCTTT
D: TRBD2; length: 17; J: TRBJ2-7; size: few; V: TRBV4-1; CDR3: CASSQEGGGGANYEQYF; DNA: TGCGCCAGCAGCCAAGAAGGCGGCGGGGGGGCTAATTACGAGCAGTACTTC
D: TRBD2; length: 21; J: TRBJ2-3; size: NA; V: TRBV23-1; CDR3: CASSLPRGEGTSGASTDTQYF; DNA: TGCGCCAGCAGTCTCCCGCGGGGCGAAGGGACTAGCGGGGCCTCCACAGATACGCAGTATTTT
D: TRBD2; length: 14; J: TRBJ2-3; size: NA; V: TRBV19; CDR3: CASSALAGGDTQYF; DNA: TGTGCCAGTAGTGCGCTAGCGGGAGGGGATACGCAGTATTTT
D: TRBD2; length: 11; J: TRBJ2-7; size: NA; V: TRBV20-1; CDR3: CSARLAKEQYF; DNA: TGCAGTGCCAGACTAGCTAAGGAGCAGTACTTC
D: TRBD2; length: 15; J: TRBJ2-7; size: NA; V: TRBV6-5; CDR3: CASSYSPSGSYEQYF; DNA: TGTGCCAGCAGTTATAGTCCTAGCGGGTCCTACGAGCAGTACTTC
D: TRBD1; length: 16; J: TRBJ2-3; size: NA; V: TRBV6-6; CDR3: CASSAPQGPSTDTQYF; DNA: TGTGCCAGCAGTGCGCCACAGGGGCCTAGCACAGATACGCAGTATTTT
D: NA; length: 15; J: TRBJ1-6; size: NA; V: TRBV5-1; CDR3: CASSLSGGERSPLHF; DNA: TGCGCCAGCAGCTTGTCGGGGGGCGAAAGGTCACCCCTCCACTTT
D: NA; length: 16; J: TRBJ1-1; size: NA; V: TRBV27; CDR3: CASSTLLTDLNTEAFF; DNA: TGTGCCAGCAGTACTCTCCTGACAGATTTGAACACTGAAGCTTTCTTT
D: TRBD1; length: 15; J: TRBJ2-2; size: NA; V: TRBV12-5; CDR3: CASAPGQGSTGELFF; DNA: TGTGCTAGTGCCCCGGGACAGGGGTCAACCGGGGAGCTGTTTTTT
D: TRBD2; length: 14; J: TRBJ2-1; size: NA; V: TRBV4-1; CDR3: CASSFGGAYNEQFF; DNA: TGCGCCAGCAGCTTCGGGGGGGCCTACAATGAGCAGTTCTTC
D: NA; length: 13; J: TRBJ1-5; size: once; V: TRBV6-6; CDR3: CASSPDTNQPQHF; DNA: TGTGCCAGCAGCCCAGACACCAACCAGCCCCAGCATTTT
D: TRBD1; length: 14; J: TRBJ1-2; size: NA; V: TRBV4-1; CDR3: CASSSRGQSYGYTF; DNA: TGCGCCAGCAGCTCCCGGGGACAGTCCTATGGCTACACCTTC
D: NA; length: 13; J: TRBJ2-1; size: NA; V: TRBV7-2; CDR3: CASSVDGNNEQFF; DNA: TGTGCCAGCAGCGTCGACGGGAACAATGAGCAGTTCTTC
D: NA; length: 13; J: TRBJ2-5; size: NA; V: TRBV29-1; CDR3: CSGTGRDQETQYF; DNA: TGCAGCGGGACAGGGAGGGATCAAGAGACCCAGTACTTC
D: TRBD1; length: 14; J: TRBJ2-7; size: NA; V: TRBV5-6; CDR3: CASSLGQSYYEQYF; DNA: TGTGCCAGCAGTTTGGGACAGTCTTATTACGAGCAGTACTTC
D: NA; length: 14; J: TRBJ2-2; size: NA; V: TRBV27; CDR3: CASSNYGYTGELFF; DNA: TGTGCCAGCAGTAACTATGGGTATACCGGGGAGCTGTTTTTT
D: NA; length: 15; J: TRBJ2-5; size: NA; V: TRBV15; CDR3: CATSRPTGIGQTQYF; DNA: TGTGCCACCAGCAGACCGACGGGGATCGGGCAGACCCAGTACTTC
D: NA; length: 14; J: TRBJ1-2; size: NA; V: TRBV25-1; CDR3: CASSEFTVNYGYTF; DNA: TGTGCCAGCAGTGAATTTACAGTTAACTATGGCTACACCTTC
D: NA; length: 15; J: TRBJ2-3; size: NA; V: TRBV2; CDR3: CASTRDQGSTDTQYF; DNA: TGTGCCAGCACCAGGGATCAGGGAAGCACAGATACGCAGTATTTT
D: NA; length: 13; J: TRBJ1-2; size: NA; V: TRBV5-1; CDR3: CASSPGGKGGYTF; DNA: TGCGCCAGCTCCCCTGGGGGGAAGGGCGGCTACACCTTC
D: TRBD1; length: 14; J: TRBJ1-2; size: NA; V: TRBV2; CDR3: CASRPDRGGLGYTF; DNA: TGTGCCAGCAGACCAGACAGGGGAGGATTGGGCTACACCTTC
D: TRBD1; length: 15; J: TRBJ1-5; size: NA; V: TRBV18; CDR3: CASSPSGGGNQPQHF; DNA: TGTGCCAGCTCACCTTCAGGGGGCGGCAATCAGCCCCAGCATTTT
D: NA; length: 14; J: TRBJ2-1; size: NA; V: TRBV15; CDR3: CATSSLDKDNEQFF; DNA: TGTGCCACCAGCAGTTTGGACAAAGACAATGAGCAGTTCTTC
D: TRBD1; length: 15; J: TRBJ1-5; size: NA; V: TRBV5-8; CDR3: CASSPGDSFNQPQHF; DNA: TGTGCCAGCAGCCCTGGGGACAGTTTCAATCAGCCCCAGCATTTT
D: TRBD1; length: 16; J: TRBJ1-4; size: NA; V: TRBV30; CDR3: CAWSPTGQGVREKLFF; DNA: TGTGCCTGGAGCCCCACCGGTCAGGGGGTTAGGGAAAAACTGTTTTTT
D: TRBD1; length: 16; J: TRBJ1-2; size: NA; V: TRBV9; CDR3: CASSPFGQGQTYGYTF; DNA: TGTGCCAGCAGCCCTTTTGGACAGGGACAGACCTATGGCTACACCTTC
D: NA; length: 12; J: TRBJ1-1; size: NA; V: TRBV28; CDR3: CASSFPEGIAFF; DNA: TGTGCCAGCAGTTTTCCGGAGGGTATTGCTTTCTTT
D: NA; length: 13; J: TRBJ2-5; size: NA; V: TRBV5-1; CDR3: CASSLVRQETQYF; DNA: TGCGCCAGCAGCTTGGTCAGGCAAGAGACCCAGTACTTC
D: TRBD2; length: 15; J: TRBJ2-7; size: NA; V: TRBV5-5; CDR3: CASSFGGVSSYEQYF; DNA: TGTGCCAGCAGCTTCGGGGGGGTAAGCTCCTACGAGCAGTACTTC
D: NA; length: 15; J: TRBJ1-5; size: NA; V: TRBV6-5; CDR3: CASSDSRASNQPQHF; DNA: TGTGCCAGCAGTGACTCGAGGGCCTCTAATCAGCCCCAGCATTTT
D: NA; length: 12; J: TRBJ2-7; size: NA; V: TRBV13; CDR3: CASSLGGGEQYF; DNA: TGTGCCAGCAGCTTAGGAGGGGGCGAGCAGTACTTC